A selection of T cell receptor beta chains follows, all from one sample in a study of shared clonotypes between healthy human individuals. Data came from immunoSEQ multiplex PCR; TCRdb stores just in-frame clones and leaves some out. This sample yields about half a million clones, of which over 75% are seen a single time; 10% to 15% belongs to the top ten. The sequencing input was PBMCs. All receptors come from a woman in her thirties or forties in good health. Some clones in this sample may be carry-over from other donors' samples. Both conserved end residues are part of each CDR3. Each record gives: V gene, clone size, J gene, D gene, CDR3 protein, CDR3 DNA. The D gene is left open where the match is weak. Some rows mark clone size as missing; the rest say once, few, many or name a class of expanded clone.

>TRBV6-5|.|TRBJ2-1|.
CASSYSRGRGEQFF
TGTGCCAGCAGTTACTCGAGGGGTAGGGGAGAGCAGTTCTTC
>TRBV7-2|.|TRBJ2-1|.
CASSLGRGEQFF
TGTGCCAGCAGCTTAGGACGGGGTGAGCAGTTCTTC
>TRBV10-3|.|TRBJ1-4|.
CAISEGVKGLNEKLFF
TGTGCCATCAGTGAGGGGGTTAAAGGACTCAATGAAAAACTGTTTTTT
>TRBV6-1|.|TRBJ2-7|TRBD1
CASGTASYEQYF
TGTGCCAGCGGGACAGCCTCCTACGAGCAGTACTTC
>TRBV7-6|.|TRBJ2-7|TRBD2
CASSTGLAGVEQYF
TGTGCCAGCAGCACGGGACTAGCGGGAGTGGAGCAGTACTTC
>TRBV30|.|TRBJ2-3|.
CAWTSGVSTDTQYF
TGTGCCTGGACCTCGGGAGTGAGCACAGATACGCAGTATTTT
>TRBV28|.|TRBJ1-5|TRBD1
CASSSDRVGQPQHF
TGTGCCAGCAGTTCAGACAGGGTCGGGCAGCCCCAGCATTTT
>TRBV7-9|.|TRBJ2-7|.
CASSLSLAQPYEQYF
TGTGCCAGCAGCTTATCTCTAGCGCAACCCTACGAGCAGTACTTC
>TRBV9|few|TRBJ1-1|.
CASSPQWGEAFF
TGTGCCAGCAGCCCACAGTGGGGTGAAGCTTTCTTT
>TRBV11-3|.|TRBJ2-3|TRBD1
CASSLGDRLQYF
TGTGCCAGCAGCTTAGGGGACAGGCTTCAGTATTTT
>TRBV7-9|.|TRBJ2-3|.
CASSTVRGVDTDTQYF
TGTGCCAGCAGCACAGTGAGGGGGGTGGATACAGATACGCAGTATTTT
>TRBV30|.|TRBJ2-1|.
CAWRSANSYNEQFF
TGTGCCTGGAGGTCAGCGAACTCCTACAATGAGCAGTTCTTC
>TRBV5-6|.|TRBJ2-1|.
CASSLVAGRMGEQFF
TGTGCCAGCAGCTTGGTGGCTGGAAGAATGGGTGAGCAGTTCTTC
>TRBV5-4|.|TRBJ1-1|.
CASSLVGVGTEAFF
TGTGCCAGCAGCTTGGTTGGGGTCGGAACTGAAGCTTTCTTT
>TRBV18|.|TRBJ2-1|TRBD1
CASSGDRGAHNEQFF
TGTGCCAGCTCCGGGGACAGGGGTGCTCACAATGAGCAGTTCTTC